This TCR beta chain was observed in a study of blood T cell repertoires in COVID-19 (dated by TCRdb to between 2020 and 2021). Concerning the study at large: Samples from collaborators originated in the United States, Italy and Spain and spanned both the acute and convalescent phases of COVID-19. Samples were obtained from the ongoing ImmuneRACE study (first 160 participants) and from 950 to 1,500 subjects provided by 6 global collaborators. Sample metadata almost always included a de-identified subject ID, COVID-19 status, age in years and sex. Deeply sampled blood TCRbeta repertoires from subjects exposed to, actively infected with, or recovered from COVID-19 were included in the dataset. The repertoires were released in a freely available public database intended as a resource for research on the immune response to SARS-CoV-2. The prospective study material was composed of cDNA or gDNA derived from T cells, B-cell-depleted T cells, or PBMCs. Where available, HLA class I and class II types were obtained from metadata supplied by the sample provider rather than from assay-based typing. Beyond this particular receptor, the publication reports: The quantity of clinical and demographic metadata differed by source and by participant and was supplied without curation.

The immunoSEQ Assay, a bias-controlled multiplex PCR, was used to amplify TCRbeta CDR3 regions from genomic DNA. In the paper's pipeline: Nucleated cell counts per sample were estimated from amplification of reference gene primers within the assay. To quantify the absolute abundance of each unique TCRbeta CDR3 rearrangement, sequence reads were collapsed and filtered. For each sample, productive Simpson clonality was calculated by taking the square root of Simpson's diversity index across productive rearrangements. TCRdb stores this immuneACCESS table with in-frame sequences only. Part of the clones is absent; in the studies checked, under half of the shortfall reflects unresolved V genes, and no reason is known for the rest. The V and J calls and clone size come from that table; D and trimming were worked out from the DNA. The sample data list around 200,000 clones, and approximately 92% of these were observed just once. The biggest ten clones account for 2% to 2.5% of the sample.

The germline V gene (reference sequence) supplies CDR1 SSHAT and CDR2 FNYEAQ. The CDR3 sequence holds 15 residues, the cysteine and phenylalanine included. The DNA shown is the 45-base CDR3, in frame from base 1. Regarding this clone: Its recognized antigen is unknown. The junction shows a germline mismatch at one end, possibly a read error.

In the prospective study, participants were roughly 18 to 95 years old, resided in 24 geographic areas of the United States, and were enrolled through a virtual design. To assign participants to cohorts, the prospective study relied on clinical history that participants themselves reported in a screening survey and a study questionnaire. In the prospective study, mobile phlebotomists collected whole blood, serum and a nasopharyngeal or oropharyngeal swab from each participant. Additional blood draws and questionnaires over an approximately two-month period could optionally be provided by prospective study participants. Prospective study blood samples were shipped either frozen or at room temperature before DNA extraction.

This clonotype was obtained from a woman aged 35 to 49 with acute COVID-19. The chain links TRBV7-7 with TRBJ2-5; 11 bases in between match TRBD1. The sequencing input was PBMCs or T cells enriched from blood (not recorded which). The DNA is as follows: TGTGCTAGCAGCATACGGACAGGGGGCACAGAGACCCAGTACTTC. Protein translation: CASSIRTGGTETQYF.